The T cell receptor beta chain under discussion was sequenced for a study of blood T cells in healthy people across ages. Broader study findings: TCR beta diversity, measured per million T cells, fell in a roughly linear way with age.

Next came a second PCR, run for about 7 to 12 cycles, which used a sample-barcoded 5' primer along with a J-beta primer mix. Researchers report that a template-switch adaptor with 12 random nucleotides tagged each cDNA molecule. TCRdb re-derived calls from the 5' RACE reads in MiXCR, one entry per CDR3 protein. The table records 920,000 or so distinct CDR3 sequences, 40% to 45% of them present only once. V was shortened by 7 bases and J by 0 bases, with 11 bases between the two germline ends. CDR3 length: 14 amino acids. Germline V gene data show CDR1 as SGHDT and CDR2 as YYEEEE. This clonotype was counted only a few times. Its antigen is as yet unknown. About 10 milliliters of peripheral blood were drawn from each donor into EDTA-treated tubes. Per sample, extraction of total RNA gave at least 5 micrograms in every case.

Material for sequencing was blood. This rearrangement joins TRBV5-6 to TRBJ2-1; D possibly matches TRBD1 or TRBD2 (6 bases each). The TCR originated in an older woman in good health. CDR3 sequence: CASYKGGSYNEQFF. CDR3 nucleotide sequence: TGTGCCAGCTACAAGGGGGGCTCCTACAATGAGCAGTTCTTC.